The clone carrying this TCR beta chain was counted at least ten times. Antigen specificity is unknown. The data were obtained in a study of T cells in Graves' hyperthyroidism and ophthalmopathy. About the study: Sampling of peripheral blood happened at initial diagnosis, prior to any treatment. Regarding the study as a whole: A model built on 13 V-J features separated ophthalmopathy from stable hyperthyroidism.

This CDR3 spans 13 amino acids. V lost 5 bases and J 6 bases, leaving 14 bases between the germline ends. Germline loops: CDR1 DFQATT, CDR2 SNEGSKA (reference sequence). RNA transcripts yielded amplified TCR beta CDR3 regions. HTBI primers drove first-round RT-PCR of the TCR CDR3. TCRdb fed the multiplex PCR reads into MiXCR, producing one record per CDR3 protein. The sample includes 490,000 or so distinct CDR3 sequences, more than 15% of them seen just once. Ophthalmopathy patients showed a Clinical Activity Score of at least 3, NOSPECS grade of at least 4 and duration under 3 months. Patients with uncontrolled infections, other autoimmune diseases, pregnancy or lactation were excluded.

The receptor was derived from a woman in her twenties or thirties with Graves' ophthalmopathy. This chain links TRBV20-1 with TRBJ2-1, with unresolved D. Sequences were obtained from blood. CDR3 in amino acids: CSAFILRSNEQFF. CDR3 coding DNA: TGCAGTGCTTTCATCTTACGGAGCAATGAGCAGTTCTTC.